Reported below is one T cell receptor (beta chain). Its matching antigen is unknown. The junction shows a germline mismatch at one end, possibly a read error. CDR3 length equals 15 residues. CDR1 and CDR2 (germline): LGHNA, YSLEER. 5'RACE template switching produced TCR cDNA carrying a universal primer site and UMIs. From the 5' RACE reads, TCRdb called clonotypes with MiXCR, one entry per CDR3 protein. The profile covers around 70,000 distinct CDR3 sequences, with approximately 6.5% appearing a single time and around a third taken by the ten largest. This specimen belongs to a study of T cells after yellow fever vaccination. Overall study findings and caveats: Post-booster repertoires contained most primary-vaccination clones again (about 95% CD4, around 89% CD8). Highly abundant clonotypes carried over from the bulk population could end up in FACS-sorted repertoires as contaminants. The secondary T-cell response peaked on day 5, not day 15, but was weaker.

V and J are TRBV4-3 and TRBJ1-1, with D hard to call. This TCR was sampled from a man in his late teens or twenties who received the YFV17D yellow fever vaccine. This specimen was CD8+ T cells sorted from PBMCs, taken roughly 5 days after the first yellow fever vaccination. The CDR3 sequence is CPSSQGQFMNTEAFF. CDR3 nucleotide sequence: TGCCCCAGCAGCCAAGGCCAGTTCATGAACACTGAAGCTTTCTTT.